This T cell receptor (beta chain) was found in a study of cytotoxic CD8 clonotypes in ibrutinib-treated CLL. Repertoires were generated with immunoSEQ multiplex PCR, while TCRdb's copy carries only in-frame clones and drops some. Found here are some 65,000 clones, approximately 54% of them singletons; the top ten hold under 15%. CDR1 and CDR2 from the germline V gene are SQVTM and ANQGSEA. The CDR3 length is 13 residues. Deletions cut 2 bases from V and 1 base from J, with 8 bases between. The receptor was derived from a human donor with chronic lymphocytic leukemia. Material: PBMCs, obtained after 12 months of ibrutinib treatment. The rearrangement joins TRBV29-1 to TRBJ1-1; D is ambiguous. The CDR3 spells CSVERGKNTEAFF. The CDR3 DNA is TGCAGCGTTGAAAGAGGGAAGAACACTGAAGCTTTCTTT.